The TCR beta chain described here comes from a study of T cell responses to AZD1222 COVID-19 vaccine. Remarks on this clone: Its antigen remains unknown.

Overall study results and limits: Donors in the cohort were predominantly white British and more often female, and clonal diversity was possibly underestimated. The peak T cell response came first, and repertoires were sampled only after it. CD4 TCRs associated with vaccination spanned spike, dominating at 160-218 and 743-854.

The CDR3 runs 16 residues. V was clipped by 0 bases and J by 4 bases; unmatched bases: 9. Germline V gene lookup returns CDR1 SGHRS and CDR2 YFSETQ. This table comes from immunoSEQ multiplex PCR, and its TCRdb copy is limited to in-frame clones, with some not included. The sample shows some 96,000 clones, around 87% of them seen only once. This specimen consisted of peripheral blood, obtained on day 0 of MenACWY control vaccination. The TCR originated in an adult in good health. The chain is built from TRBV5-1 and TRBJ1-1, with TRBD1 matching over 7 bases. The CDR3 region has the DNA TGCGCCAGCAGCTTGGATGGAGGGGGCGCGGGCACTGAAGCTTTCTTT. It encodes CASSLDGGGAGTEAFF. The complete variable domain, with remaining parts taken from reference TRBV5-1 and TRBJ1-1, reads KAGVTQTPRYLIKTRGQQVTLSCSPISGHRSVSWYQQTPGQGLQFLFEYFSETQRNKGNFPGRFSGRQFSNSRSEMNVSTLELGDSALYLCASSLDGGGAGTEAFFGQGTRLTVV.